The following is a TCR beta chain sequence with its context. The data are from a study of radiotherapy plus CTLA-4 blockade in lung cancer. This table comes from immunoSEQ multiplex PCR, and its TCRdb copy is limited to in-frame clones, with some not included. The table includes over 80,000 clones, around 87% detected once. Germline-derived CDR1 and CDR2 are MNHNS and SASEGT. CDR3 length: 14 amino acids. With V trimmed by 1 base and J by 11 bases, 10 bases remained unmatched. The chain employs TRBV6-1 and TRBJ1-1, with 7 bases that match TRBD1. The clonotype originates from a human donor with non-small cell lung cancer that progressed on radiotherapy plus ipilimumab. The sample here was peripheral blood, taken from a patient treated with radiotherapy plus ipilimumab. The DNA for the CDR3 is TGTGCCAGCAGTGAAGGACATGGAGGGGGCGCGGCTTTCTTT. Encoded protein: CASSEGHGGGAAFF.